These T cell receptor beta chains were read from a single sample in a study of blood T cell repertoires in COVID-19. The method was immunoSEQ multiplex PCR; TCRdb's version includes in-frame clones alone and lacks a portion of them. The repertoire holds about 46,000 clones, with about 89% as singletons. Material: peripheral blood. The receptors stem from a man between 60 and 75 years old with active or convalescent COVID-19. Both conserved end residues are part of each CDR3. Each record gives: D gene, clone size, J gene, V gene, CDR3 protein, CDR3 DNA. The D gene is left open where the match is weak. Some rows mark clone size as missing; the rest say once, few, many or name a class of expanded clone.

>-|-|TRBJ2-3|TRBV4-2
CASSQGRLNTQYF
TGTGCCAGCAGCCAAGGCAGGCTTAATACGCAGTATTTT
>-|once|TRBJ2-5|TRBV7-6
CASSFEQGPKETQYF
TGTGCCAGCAGCTTCGAACAGGGCCCCAAAGAGACCCAGTACTTC
>-|-|TRBJ1-4|TRBV11-1
CASSPKNGESNEKLFF
TGTGCCAGCAGCCCCAAGAACGGGGAATCTAATGAAAAACTGTTTTTT
>-|-|TRBJ1-1|TRBV24-1
CATSDSDTEAFF
TGTGCCACCAGTGATTCTGACACTGAAGCTTTCTTT
>TRBD2|-|TRBJ2-7|TRBV7-2
CASSLRLAGTYEQYF
TGTGCCAGCAGCTTACGACTAGCGGGGACCTACGAGCAGTACTTC
>-|-|TRBJ1-4|TRBV30
CAWSVVRAGGEKLFF
TGTGCCTGGAGTGTGGTTAGGGCAGGAGGTGAAAAACTGTTTTTT
>TRBD1|-|TRBJ1-6|TRBV18
CASSDSGTGDSPLHF
TGTGCCAGCTCAGACTCCGGGACAGGGGATTCACCCCTCCACTTT
>-|-|TRBJ1-3|TRBV7-2
CASSWGVSGNTIYF
TGTGCCAGCAGCTGGGGGGTTTCAGGGAACACCATATATTTT
>-|once|TRBJ1-2|TRBV5-1
CASSLAEGGYGGYTF
TGCGCCAGCAGCTTGGCCGAGGGCGGATATGGAGGCTACACCTTC
>TRBD1|-|TRBJ1-1|TRBV18
CASSPLGQGFTEAFF
TGTGCCAGCTCACCGTTGGGACAGGGTTTTACTGAAGCTTTCTTT
>-|-|TRBJ1-6|TRBV4-3
CASSQEAGNSPLHF
TGCGCCAGCAGCCAAGAGGCAGGGAACTCACCCCTCCACTTT
>TRBD1|-|TRBJ1-5|TRBV4-1
CASSQVGQGGQPQHF
TGCGCCAGCAGCCAAGTGGGACAGGGCGGTCAGCCCCAGCATTTT
>-|-|TRBJ1-2|TRBV4-1
CASSQGGLPGLGGYTF
TGCGCCAGCAGCCAAGGGGGCTTGCCAGGGCTGGGTGGCTACACCTTC
>TRBD1|once|TRBJ2-1|TRBV18
CASSPYRGGSNNEQFF
TGTGCCAGCTCACCATACAGAGGGGGCTCTAACAATGAGCAGTTCTTC
>TRBD2|-|TRBJ2-5|TRBV7-2
CASSPGGVRETQYF
TGTGCCAGCAGCCCCGGGGGGGTGAGGGAGACCCAGTACTTC
>-|-|TRBJ2-3|TRBV4-1
CASSQDYTAGSTDTQYF
TGCGCCAGCAGCCAAGATTACACAGCAGGCTCCACAGATACGCAGTATTTT
>-|-|TRBJ1-1|TRBV15
CATSRVYTMWTEAFF
TGTGCCACCAGCAGAGTTTATACTATGTGGACTGAAGCTTTCTTT